This T cell receptor beta chain was recorded in a study of T-cell memory formation after mild COVID-19. Study-wide background: TCR clusters were mostly confined to one donor each.

Study-wide points: Mostly located in CM and EM were contracting CD4+ clones, with contracting CD8+ clones located in EMRA. Some clones that responded turned up in pre-infection memory, which suggests that cross-reactive memory joined in. Clones shrinking between day 15 and 85 showed a balanced CD4/CD8 split, and those that grew later tilted toward CD4+.

Using its own MiXCR run on the 5' RACE reads, TCRdb lists one record per CDR3 protein. Counted here are a few hundred thousand distinct CDR3 sequences, roughly 26% occurring once; the ten biggest clones make up 8.8%. The V gene's germline CDR1 is SGHKS and CDR2 YYEKEE (reference sequence). Trimming cost V 4 bases and J 5 bases, with 18 bases left between them. The CDR3 runs to 15 residues. This clonotype was seen a few times. As yet, its antigen is unknown. The clonotype comes from an adult woman who had mild COVID-19 (a few samples of this study predate the infection). Cell type and time point are not known. The rearrangement links TRBV5-5 to TRBJ2-5; D tentatively fits TRBD1 or TRBD2 (5 bases each). The sample consisted of PBMCs or a T cell subset sorted from them (not recorded which). CDR3 DNA: TGTGCCAGCAGCGTGGTTGGGGGTGGTGATGAGACCCAGTACTTC. It translates to CASSVVGGGDETQYF. Using reference TRBV5-5 and TRBJ2-5 for the parts outside the CDR3, the full variable domain is DAGVTQSPTHLIKTRGQQVTLRCSPISGHKSVSWYQQVLGQGPQFIFQYYEKEERGRGNFPDRFSARQFPNYSSELNVNALLLGDSALYLCASSVVGGGDETQYFGPGTRLLVL.